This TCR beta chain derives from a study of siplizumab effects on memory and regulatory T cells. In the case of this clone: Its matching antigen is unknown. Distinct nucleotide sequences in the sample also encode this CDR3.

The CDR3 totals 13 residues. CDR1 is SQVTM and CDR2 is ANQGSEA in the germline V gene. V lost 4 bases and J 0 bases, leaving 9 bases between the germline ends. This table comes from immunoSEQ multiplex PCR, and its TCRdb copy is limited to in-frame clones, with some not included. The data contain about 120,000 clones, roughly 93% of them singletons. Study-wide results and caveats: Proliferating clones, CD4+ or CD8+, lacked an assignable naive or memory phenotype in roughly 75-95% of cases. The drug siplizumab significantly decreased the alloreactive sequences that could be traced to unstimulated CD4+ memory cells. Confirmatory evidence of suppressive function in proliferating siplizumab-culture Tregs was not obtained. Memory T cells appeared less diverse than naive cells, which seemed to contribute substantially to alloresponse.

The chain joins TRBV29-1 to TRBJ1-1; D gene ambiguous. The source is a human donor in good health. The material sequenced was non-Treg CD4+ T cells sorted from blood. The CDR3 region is CSVGGRMNTEAFF. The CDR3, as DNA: TGCAGCGTTGGCGGCAGGATGAACACTGAAGCTTTCTTT.